A single sample is the source of the 30 T cell receptor beta chains below, sequenced in a study of human thymus T cells. Profiled with immunoSEQ multiplex PCR; TCRdb holds only in-frame clones, not every one. This table has about 43,000 clones, more than 85% appearing once. Sequenced sample: blood. All receptors derive from a girl in the first two years of life with a congenital heart defect but otherwise immunologically healthy.

The chain uses TRBV5-4 and TRBJ2-2; no definite D call. Per germline, CDR1 SGHNT and CDR2 YYREEE (reference sequence). The CDR3 has 13 residues. Trimming stripped 4 bases from V and 1 base from J, with 5 bases between. Written as DNA, the CDR3 is TGTGCCAGCAGCCAACAGAACACCGGGGAGCTGTTTTTT. Encoded protein: CASSQQNTGELFF.

The chain is built from TRBV2 and TRBJ2-6, with no clear D. This CDR3 region has 13 residues. Germline CDR1 SNHLY, CDR2 FYNNEI. V gave up 6 bases and J gave up 2 bases, with 5 bases separating them. The CDR3 loop reads CASRQAGANVLTF. CDR3 in DNA: TGTGCCAGCAGGCAGGCTGGGGCCAACGTCCTGACTTTC. Based on the CDR3 plus reference TRBV2 and TRBJ2-6, the full variable domain is EPEVTQTPSHQVTQMGQEVILRCVPISNHLYFYWYRQILGQKVEFLVSFYNNEISEKSEIFDDQFSVERPDGSNFTLKIRSTKLEDSAMYFCASRQAGANVLTFGAGSRLTVL.

The rearrangement uses TRBV5-6 and TRBJ2-3; possible D gene TRBD1, 5 bases. The V and J ends lost 4 bases and 4 bases respectively, with 13 bases between them. CDR1 and CDR2 (germline): SGHDT, YYEEEE. The CDR3 extends over 14 amino acids. The CDR3, as DNA: TGTGCCAGCAGCCTTGGGGCAGGGTCAGATACGCAGTATTTT. Its translation is CASSLGAGSDTQYF.

The chain joins TRBV5-4 to TRBJ2-2; D uncertain. The length of the CDR3 is 13 residues. Germline CDR1 reads SGHNT; CDR2 reads YYREEE (reference sequence). V lost 2 bases, J lost 7 bases, and 9 bases lay in between. The CDR3 coding sequence is TGTGCCAGCAGCTTCCAGGTAGTCGGGGAGCTGTTTTTT. Translating it yields CASSFQVVGELFF.

The chain recombines TRBV28 with TRBJ1-5; the D is unclear. The V and J ends lost 6 bases and 7 bases respectively, with 16 bases between them. Per germline, CDR1 MDHEN and CDR2 SYDVKM. The length of the CDR3 is 14 residues. CDR3 in DNA: TGTGCCAGCAGCCCCTGGCGGGTCGAGCAGCCCCAGCATTTT. This sequence encodes CASSPWRVEQPQHF.

This chain joins TRBV29-1 and TRBJ2-7, with a tentative D call TRBD2 (6 bases). This CDR3 region has 14 residues. V was clipped by 4 bases and J by 2 bases, with 15 bases between them. Germline V gene lookup returns CDR1 SQVTM and CDR2 ANQGSEA. For the CDR3, the DNA is TGCAGCGTTGCGGCGGGGCTGGGTCCCTACGAGCAGTACTTC. Protein product: CSVAAGLGPYEQYF.

The chain carries TRBV9 and TRBJ2-1; TRBD2 aligns across 7 bases. This CDR3 is built from 17 residues. The V gene end was trimmed by 0 bases and the J gene end by 5 bases; junction bases not matched to a gene: 11. CDR1 and CDR2 from the germline V gene are SGDLS and YYNGEE. The CDR3 DNA follows: TGTGCCAGCAGCGTAGTCGGTAGCGGGCCGGGGGACAATGAGCAGTTCTTC. Its translation: CASSVVGSGPGDNEQFF.

The rearrangement links TRBV20-1 to TRBJ2-1; D uncertain. There are 11 residues in the CDR3. The germline V and J ends were trimmed by 0 bases and 12 bases, with 9 bases remaining between them. Germline CDR1 is DFQATT and CDR2 is SNEGSKA (reference sequence). CDR3 amino acids: CSARDSTSQFF. The CDR3 nucleotides read TGCAGTGCTAGAGATTCGACTTCGCAGTTCTTC.

The chain couples TRBV6-5 to TRBJ1-5; D unclear. Germline V gives CDR1 MNHEY, CDR2 SVGAGI. Trimming removed 4 bases from V and 4 bases from J, with 8 bases in between. There are 13 residues in the CDR3. The CDR3 DNA sequence: TGTGCCAGCAGTTTCGTACCGAATCAGCCCCAGCATTTT. Amino acids: CASSFVPNQPQHF.

The chain joins TRBV11-2 to TRBJ1-1, with a weak D call TRBD1 (5 bases). Deletions cut 7 bases from V and 2 bases from J, with 17 bases between. Germline V lookup: CDR1 SGHAT, CDR2 FQNNGV. The CDR3 sequence is 15 residues long. The CDR3 DNA follows: TGTGCCAGCACTGACGCTAAGGGGCTAAACACTGAAGCTTTCTTT. Residues: CASTDAKGLNTEAFF. Filled out from reference TRBV11-2 and TRBJ1-1, the complete variable domain reads EAGVAQSPRYKIIEKRQSVAFWCNPISGHATLYWYQQILGQGPKLLIQFQNNGVVDDSQLPKDRFSAERLKGVDSTLKIQPAKLEDSAVYLCASTDAKGLNTEAFFGQGTRLTVV.

The gene calls are TRBV10-3 and TRBJ1-2; 10 bases fit TRBD1. This CDR3 comprises 11 residues. Per germline, CDR1 ENHRY and CDR2 SYGVKD. V lost 8 bases and J lost 6; bases outside the gene matches: 0. The CDR3 sequence is CAIGTGDGYTF. CDR3 coding DNA: TGTGCCATCGGGACAGGGGATGGCTACACCTTC.

This clone was seen only a few times. The chain links TRBV18 to TRBJ2-5; possibly TRBD1 for D (5 bases). CDR1 KGHSH and CDR2 LQKENI come from the germline V gene. The CDR3 spans 15 residues. The V gene lost 1 base and the J gene lost 5 bases, with 14 bases spanning the gap. The CDR3 DNA follows: TGTGCCAGCTCACCACTGGGGCTAGTGGTGGAGACCCAGTACTTC. Protein: CASSPLGLVVETQYF.

This chain uses TRBV6-5 with TRBJ2-1; D might be TRBD2 (6 bases). V lost 7 bases to trimming and J lost 9 bases, with 19 bases between them. The CDR3 is 14 amino acids. The V gene's germline CDR1 is MNHEY and CDR2 SVGAGI. CDR3 in DNA: TGTGCCAGCATCATGGGGGGATTTAGAGCTGAGCAGTTCTTC. Translation gives CASIMGGFRAEQFF.

The rearrangement joins TRBV6-5 to TRBJ2-5; a possible D gene is TRBD1 (6 bases). The CDR3 is 14 amino acids. Trimming left V 6 bases short and J 0 bases short, with 11 bases between. Germline CDR1 MNHEY, CDR2 SVGAGI. This CDR3 reads CASRGQLYQETQYF. The CDR3 DNA is TGTGCCAGCAGAGGACAGTTATACCAAGAGACCCAGTACTTC.

The CDR3 DNA sequence: TGCAGTGCCGCGATATGGTACGAGCAGTACTTC. This sequence encodes CSAAIWYEQYF. This chain joins TRBV20-1 and TRBJ2-7; D gene uncertain. Germline assignment: CDR1 DFQATT and CDR2 SNEGSKA (reference sequence). The CDR3 has 11 amino acids. V dropped 6 bases and J dropped 4 bases, with 10 bases sitting between them.

The J gene is TRBJ1-1, the V gene TRBV19; D is possibly TRBD1 (6 bases). CDR3 length: 15 residues. With 7 bases removed from V and 5 bases from J, the gap between germline ends came to 20 bases. CDR1 LNHDA and CDR2 SQIVND come from the germline V gene (reference sequence). As DNA, the CDR3 is TGTGCCAGTAATATTAAAGGAACAGGGAGGACTGAAGCTTTCTTT. This codes for CASNIKGTGRTEAFF.

This clone was counted a single time. This chain links TRBV27 with TRBJ2-2; 8 nucleotides align to TRBD2. V gave up 6 bases and J gave up 5 bases; unmatched junction bases: 8. The CDR3 loop spans 15 amino acids. CDR1 and CDR2 (germline): MNHEY, SMNVEV (reference sequence). CDR3 coding DNA: TGTGCCAGCAGGGCAGGGCTAGCGGGTACCGGGGAGCTGTTTTTT. Protein sequence: CASRAGLAGTGELFF.

This clone was detected once. The chain carries TRBV21-1 and TRBJ2-6; the table's D call, TRBD1, was not checked against the DNA. TRBV21-1 is a known pseudogene. The CDR3 contains 20 residues. The chain's CDR3 is CASSKVPDRTPFSGANVLTF. In DNA, the CDR3 is TGTGCCAGCAGCAAAGTTCCGGACAGAACCCCCTTCTCTGGGGCCAACGTCCTGACTTTC.

V is TRBV9 and J is TRBJ2-3; 14 nucleotides align to TRBD2. Looked up from germline, CDR1 is SGDLS and CDR2 is YYNGEE. Trimming at V came to 2 bases and at J to 4 bases, leaving 9 bases not matched to a gene. The CDR3 is made up of 18 amino acids. The CDR3 bases are TGTGCCAGCAGCGTTAGGGGACTAGCGGGAGAATCGGCAGATACGCAGTATTTT. Translating it yields CASSVRGLAGESADTQYF. Looking up the rest from reference TRBV9 and TRBJ2-3 gives the full variable domain: DSGVTQTPKHLITATGQRVTLRCSPRSGDLSVYWYQQSLDQGLQFLIQYYNGEERAKGNILERFSAQQFPDLHSELNLSSLELGDSALYFCASSVRGLAGESADTQYFGPGTRLTVL.

This clone was counted a few times. The V and J genes are TRBV5-6 and TRBJ1-2; D ambiguous. Germline CDR1 and CDR2: SGHDT and YYEEEE. This CDR3 has 13 residues. Trimming shortened V by 0 bases and J by 5 bases, and 8 bases separated the two germline ends. The CDR3 coding sequence is TGTGCCAGCAGCTTGGCCGGGAATTATGGCTACACCTTC. This gives the protein CASSLAGNYGYTF.

The chain recombines TRBV7-7 with TRBJ2-5, with a tentative D call TRBD2 (5 bases). The CDR3 sequence is 13 residues long. Per the germline V gene, CDR1 is SSHAT and CDR2 is FNYEAQ (reference sequence). The V and J ends lost 5 bases and 1 base respectively, with 8 bases between them. Written as DNA, the CDR3 is TGTGCCAGCAGCCCGGGAAGCCAAGAGACCCAGTACTTC. This gives the protein CASSPGSQETQYF.

The chain carries TRBV18 and TRBJ2-1; 7 bases are shared with TRBD1. CDR1 is KGHSH and CDR2 is LQKENI in the germline V gene. The trim removed 2 bases at V and 0 bases at J, leaving 1 base unmatched. The CDR3 runs 15 residues. CDR3 amino acids: CASSPGTDSYNEQFF. The CDR3, as DNA: TGTGCCAGCTCACCAGGGACAGACTCCTACAATGAGCAGTTCTTC.

The chain couples TRBV20-1 to TRBJ2-1, with unresolved D. The CDR3 extends over 11 amino acids. V was shortened by 4 bases and J by 9 bases, with 10 bases between the two germline ends. Per the germline V gene, CDR1 is DFQATT and CDR2 is SNEGSKA (reference sequence). The CDR3 sequence is CSAKVWGEQFF. The DNA for the CDR3 is TGCAGTGCTAAAGTCTGGGGTGAGCAGTTCTTC.

The V call is TRBV5-1, the J call TRBJ2-7, with a tentative D call TRBD2 (6 bases). Germline V gene sequence: CDR1 SGHRS, CDR2 YFSETQ. CDR3 size: 16 residues. The germline V and J ends were trimmed by 0 bases and 1 base, with 14 bases remaining between them. The CDR3 DNA reads as TGCGCCAGCAGCTTGGTGGCCAGCGGGCTTTCCTACGAGCAGTACTTC. This codes for CASSLVASGLSYEQYF.

The gene calls are TRBV2 and TRBJ1-1; D may be TRBD1 (6 bases). V lost 6 bases, J lost 1 base, and 12 bases lay in between. CDR3 size: 14 residues. CDR1 is SNHLY, CDR2 FYNNEI, per germline. The CDR3 DNA reads as TGTGCCAGCAGGGCTGACAGGAGGAACACTGAAGCTTTCTTT. Its protein product is CASRADRRNTEAFF.

The rearrangement joins TRBV5-1 to TRBJ2-7, with TRBD2 matching over 13 bases. Germline V gene data show CDR1 as SGHRS and CDR2 as YFSETQ. The CDR3 extends over 16 amino acids. V lost 0 bases and J lost 1; bases outside the gene matches: 1. CDR3 coding DNA: TGCGCCAGCAGCTTGGGGGGACTAGCGGGATCCTACGAGCAGTACTTC. Its translation: CASSLGGLAGSYEQYF.

The V and J genes are TRBV30 and TRBJ1-2; 7 bases map to TRBD1. This CDR3 is built from 14 residues. Germline V gives CDR1 GTSNPN, CDR2 SVGIG (reference sequence). V shed 2 bases, J shed 6 bases, and the junction held 9 bases outside the gene matches. CDR3 amino acids: CAWSSAGGADGYTF. Written as DNA, the CDR3 is TGTGCCTGGAGTTCGGCAGGGGGGGCGGATGGCTACACCTTC.

CDR3 nucleotide sequence: TGTGCCAGCTCACCCGACCGGAGGGACGAGCAGTACTTC. Its translation: CASSPDRRDEQYF. The gene calls are TRBV18 and TRBJ2-7, with D possibly TRBD2 on 6 matching bases. V lost 3 bases and J 5 bases, leaving 11 bases between the germline ends. This CDR3 is 13 amino acids long. CDR1 and CDR2 from the germline V gene are KGHSH and LQKENI.

This clone was observed a single time. V usage is TRBV28 and J usage is TRBJ2-7; D gene unclear. CDR3 size: 14 residues. Germline lookup yields CDR1 MDHEN and CDR2 SYDVKM. V gave up 8 bases and J gave up 3 bases, with 17 bases separating them. The CDR3 DNA follows: TGTGCCAGCTGTACATCCCTGGGAAGCTACGAGCAGTACTTC. It codes for CASCTSLGSYEQYF.

This chain uses TRBV10-3 with TRBJ2-3; 7 bases are a match to TRBD1. The V segment lost 0 bases and the J segment 1 base; nucleotides outside the gene matches: 1. CDR1 and CDR2 (germline): ENHRY, SYGVKD. This CDR3 comprises 15 residues. CDR3 region: CAISESGQGTDTQYF. CDR3 DNA: TGTGCCATCAGTGAGTCTGGACAGGGCACAGATACGCAGTATTTT.